This TCR beta chain was sequenced during a study of T cell responses to AZD1222 COVID-19 vaccine. Study results and limitations: Repertoires were obtained solely post-peak T cell response. CD4 TCRs linked to vaccination spanned spike, dominating at 160-218 and 743-854. A mostly white British donor set with more females was recruited, and clonal diversity was possibly underestimated.

Per the germline V gene, CDR1 is MNHEY and CDR2 is SVGAGI. The CDR3 spans 14 residues. V lost 6 bases and J lost 2, with 12 bases in between. Generated by immunoSEQ multiplex PCR, the TCRdb table keeps only in-frame clones and is missing some. The table lists about 150,000 clones, roughly 80% of them singletons. Note on this clone: Its matching antigen is unknown.

V gene TRBV6-5 combines with J gene TRBJ2-3; no definite D call. This receptor was obtained from an adult in good health. This material consisted of peripheral blood, taken on day 0 of MenACWY control vaccination. CDR3 region: CASRDGYLTDTQYF. In DNA form, the CDR3 reads TGTGCCAGCAGGGACGGGTACCTCACAGATACGCAGTATTTT.